Shown below are 22 T cell receptor beta chains from a single sample sequenced in a study of cytomegalovirus exposure and HLA in healthy donors. The study ran its PCR with 60 Vbeta and 13 Jbeta primers. Method: immunoSEQ multiplex PCR; TCRdb's copy keeps in-frame clones and lacks some. Of 95,000 to 150,000 clones in the sample, roughly 87% were seen once. Sequenced sample: PBMCs. These receptors were obtained from a woman under 30 in good health and CMV-seronegative.

CDR3 loop: CASSSAPLDQPQHF. CDR3 coding DNA: TGTGCCAGCAGTTCTGCACCCCTAGATCAGCCCCAGCATTTT. V and J are TRBV2 and TRBJ1-5; D is ambiguous. CDR1 is SNHLY and CDR2 is FYNNEI in the germline V gene. The V gene lost 5 bases and the J gene lost 5 bases, with 13 bases spanning the gap. The CDR3 sequence is 14 residues long.

This clone has only a few counts. The chain links TRBV27 to TRBJ2-3, with a weak D call TRBD1 (6 bases). Deletions cut 3 bases from V and 1 base from J, with 14 bases between. Germline V gene data show CDR1 as MNHEY and CDR2 as SMNVEV (reference sequence). This CDR3 has 16 residues. For the CDR3, the DNA is TGTGCCAGCAGTTTCGGGGCAGGGGAAGGCACAGATACGCAGTATTTT. This encodes CASSFGAGEGTDTQYF.

The rearrangement links TRBV16 to TRBJ2-3; no clear D gene. This CDR3 region has 14 residues. The ends were cut back, 4 bases at V and 0 bases at J, with 8 bases in the middle. In germline, CDR1 is KGHSY, CDR2 FQNENV. The CDR3 DNA is TGTGCCAGCAGCCCGAGGAGAAGCACAGATACGCAGTATTTT. Protein product: CASSPRRSTDTQYF.

CDR3: CASSVDRATYNEQFF. CDR3 nucleotide sequence: TGTGCCAGCAGCGTTGACAGGGCTACCTACAATGAGCAGTTCTTC. The V and J genes are TRBV5-4 and TRBJ2-1; 7 nucleotides agree with TRBD1. The V gene end was trimmed by 4 bases and the J gene end by 2 bases; junction bases not matched to a gene: 6. In germline, CDR1 is SGHNT, CDR2 YYREEE (reference sequence). This CDR3 has 15 residues.

The V call is TRBV19, the J call TRBJ2-7; 15 nucleotides line up with TRBD2. V shed 3 bases, J shed 4 bases, and the junction held 1 base outside the gene matches. This CDR3 is built from 15 residues. CDR1 is LNHDA and CDR2 is SQIVND in the germline V gene (reference sequence). CDR3 region: CASSIGLAGGYEQYF. In DNA form, the CDR3 reads TGTGCCAGTAGTATTGGACTAGCGGGGGGGTACGAGCAGTACTTC.

V usage is TRBV5-4 and J usage is TRBJ1-2, with 7 nucleotides matching TRBD1. The V and J ends lost 1 base and 5 bases, in that order; junction bases with no gene match: 2. The CDR3 covers 13 residues. Germline V gene data show CDR1 as SGHNT and CDR2 as YYREEE (reference sequence). The CDR3 is CASSLQGVYGYTF. The CDR3 DNA sequence: TGTGCCAGCAGCTTGCAGGGGGTTTATGGCTACACCTTC.

J is TRBJ1-1 and V is TRBV4-2, with D uncertain. CDR1 LGHNA and CDR2 YNFKEQ come from the germline V gene. The CDR3 totals 15 residues. The V end lost 0 bases, the J end lost 1 base, and 9 bases lay between the germline ends. CDR3 region: CASSQDHSGNTEAFF. CDR3 DNA sequence: TGTGCCAGCAGCCAAGACCACTCAGGGAACACTGAAGCTTTCTTT.

This clone was counted only a few times. The J gene is TRBJ1-2, the V gene TRBV9; 7 positions agree with TRBD1. This CDR3 is 14 amino acids long. The germline gives CDR1 SGDLS, CDR2 YYNGEE. The V and J ends lost 0 bases and 6 bases, in that order; junction bases with no gene match: 5. The CDR3 spells CASSVDVRGHGYTF. The DNA for the CDR3 is TGTGCCAGCAGCGTAGATGTAAGGGGGCATGGCTACACCTTC.

In DNA, the CDR3 is TGCGCCAGCAGCTTGTCCGCGGGGGTTGCTATCTACGAGCAGTACTTC. It yields the protein CASSLSAGVAIYEQYF. This chain uses TRBV5-1 with TRBJ2-7, with 7 bases matching TRBD2. The germline gives CDR1 SGHRS, CDR2 YFSETQ. V lost 1 base and J lost 3; bases outside the gene matches: 10. The CDR3 is 16 amino acids. Filled out from reference TRBV5-1 and TRBJ2-7, the complete variable domain reads KAGVTQTPRYLIKTRGQQVTLSCSPISGHRSVSWYQQTPGQGLQFLFEYFSETQRNKGNFPGRFSGRQFSNSRSEMNVSTLELGDSALYLCASSLSAGVAIYEQYFGPGTRLTVT.

This clone has just one count. The chain uses TRBV10-1 and TRBJ1-5; D call uncertain. The CDR3 loop spans 12 amino acids. Germline assignment: CDR1 WNHNN and CDR2 SYGVQD (reference sequence). V lost 5 bases and J lost 2, with 4 bases in between. The DNA of the CDR3 is TGCGCCAGCAGTAGAGGCAATCAGCCCCAGCATTTT. Translated, it gives CASSRGNQPQHF.

The chain carries TRBV2 and TRBJ1-5; no firm D call. The CDR3 contains 13 residues. V was shortened by 4 bases and J by 2 bases, with 6 bases between the two germline ends. Germline CDR1 and CDR2: SNHLY and FYNNEI. CDR3 bases: TGTGCCAGCAGTGCGCAGGGCAATCAGCCCCAGCATTTT. This encodes CASSAQGNQPQHF.

The chain employs TRBV4-3 and TRBJ2-1, with 8 bases fitting TRBD2. The CDR3 has 16 residues. Germline CDR1 reads LGHNA; CDR2 reads YSLEER. With V trimmed by 4 bases and J by 4 bases, 9 bases remained unmatched. CDR3 nucleotide sequence: TGCGCCAGCAGCCTAGGAGCGGGGGAAGTATACAATGAGCAGTTCTTC. Amino acids: CASSLGAGEVYNEQFF.

V is TRBV5-4 and J is TRBJ1-2; 9 bases match TRBD1. This CDR3 region has 16 residues. In germline, CDR1 is SGHNT, CDR2 YYREEE (reference sequence). Trimming took 4 bases from V and 6 from J; bases not matched to a gene: 13. CDR3 nucleotide sequence: TGTGCCAGCAGCCATGACCGATGGACAGGGGATCATGGCTACACCTTC. It yields the protein CASSHDRWTGDHGYTF. Filled out from reference TRBV5-4 and TRBJ1-2, the complete variable domain reads ETGVTQSPTHLIKTRGQQVTLRCSSQSGHNTVSWYQQALGQGPQFIFQYYREEENGRGNFPPRFSGLQFPNYSSELNVNALELDDSALYLCASSHDRWTGDHGYTFGSGTRLTVV.

This rearrangement joins TRBV11-3 to TRBJ1-1; a weak D match, TRBD1 (6 bases). Germline V gene lookup returns CDR1 SGHNT and CDR2 YENEEA. The CDR3 spans 16 residues. The germline V and J ends were trimmed by 1 base and 1 base, with 13 bases remaining between them. The CDR3 loop is CASSLGFGTQNTEAFF. The CDR3 DNA follows: TGTGCCAGCAGCTTAGGGTTTGGGACACAGAACACTGAAGCTTTCTTT. Complete variable domain (other parts from reference TRBV11-3 and TRBJ1-1): EAGVVQSPRYKIIEKKQPVAFWCNPISGHNTLYWYLQNLGQGPELLIRYENEEAVDDSQLPKDRFSAERLKGVDSTLKIQPAELGDSAVYLCASSLGFGTQNTEAFFGQGTRLTVV.

CDR3 in DNA: TGTGCCAGCAGGTGGACTGAGACAACCTACGAGCAGTACTTC. Residues: CASRWTETTYEQYF. The rearrangement uses TRBV6-1 and TRBJ2-7; perhaps TRBD2 as D (5 bases). The germline V gene has CDR1 MNHNS and CDR2 SASEGT. The CDR3 runs 14 residues. With 6 bases removed from V and 2 bases from J, the gap between germline ends came to 14 bases.

V gene TRBV7-6 combines with J gene TRBJ1-6; D possibly corresponds to TRBD1 (6 bases). CDR1 SGHVS and CDR2 FNYEAQ come from the germline V gene. Trimming left V 1 base short and J 7 bases short, with 8 bases between. The length of the CDR3 is 14 residues. The CDR3 bases are TGTGCCAGCAGCTTAGACAGGGCGAATTCACCCCTCCACTTT. Translation: CASSLDRANSPLHF.

The V gene is TRBV4-1, the J gene TRBJ2-1; 13 bases are a match to TRBD2. The CDR3 is 20 amino acids. The ends lost 1 base at V and 0 bases at J; junction bases unmatched: 9. Looked up from germline, CDR1 is MGHRA and CDR2 is YSYEKL. The CDR3 nucleotides are TGCGCCAGCAGCCAAGTTTCCGGGACTAGCGGGATTAGCTCCTACAATGAGCAGTTCTTC. Translation gives CASSQVSGTSGISSYNEQFF.

In its sample, this clone was seen once. This chain connects TRBV5-1 to TRBJ1-1; 7 bases map to TRBD1. This CDR3 region has 14 residues. V was clipped by 4 bases and J by 2 bases; unmatched bases: 5. Looked up from germline, CDR1 is SGHRS and CDR2 is YFSETQ. CDR3 loop: CASSAQGGNTEAFF. In nucleotides, the CDR3 is TGCGCCAGCAGCGCGCAGGGGGGAAACACTGAAGCTTTCTTT.

This clone was observed a few times. This sequence joins TRBV6-5 and TRBJ1-2; tentative D call: TRBD1 (6 bases). Germline V gene data show CDR1 as MNHEY and CDR2 as SVGAGI. V lost 6 bases and J lost 8, with 16 bases in between. The CDR3 runs 13 residues. The CDR3 region is CASSPTRGLGYTF. The CDR3, as DNA: TGTGCCAGCAGCCCTACGAGGGGGTTGGGCTACACCTTC.

This rearrangement joins TRBV6-6 to TRBJ1-5, with TRBD1 matching over 10 bases. The CDR3 has 16 amino acids. V lost 6 bases and J lost 3; bases outside the gene matches: 8. From germline, CDR1 is MNHNY and CDR2 SVGAGI (reference sequence). The CDR3 is CASRPRDRGFNQPQHF. DNA of the CDR3: TGTGCCAGCAGACCCCGGGACAGGGGATTCAATCAGCCCCAGCATTTT.

V and J are TRBV11-2 and TRBJ1-2; possible D gene TRBD1, 6 bases. Germline V gene sequence: CDR1 SGHAT, CDR2 FQNNGV. V was clipped by 1 base and J by 4 bases, with 13 bases between them. The CDR3 consists of 15 residues. CDR3 residues: CASSLVTGFGYGYTF. CDR3 sequence (DNA): TGTGCCAGCAGCTTAGTAACAGGGTTTGGCTATGGCTACACCTTC.

This sequence joins TRBV4-1 and TRBJ1-1; D ambiguous. V was clipped by 1 base and J by 14 bases, with 11 bases between them. The V gene's germline CDR1 is MGHRA and CDR2 YSYEKL. The CDR3 has 11 residues. CDR3 coding DNA: TGCGCCAGCAGCCAAGCTGCGTCTCGGTTCTTT. As protein: CASSQAASRFF.